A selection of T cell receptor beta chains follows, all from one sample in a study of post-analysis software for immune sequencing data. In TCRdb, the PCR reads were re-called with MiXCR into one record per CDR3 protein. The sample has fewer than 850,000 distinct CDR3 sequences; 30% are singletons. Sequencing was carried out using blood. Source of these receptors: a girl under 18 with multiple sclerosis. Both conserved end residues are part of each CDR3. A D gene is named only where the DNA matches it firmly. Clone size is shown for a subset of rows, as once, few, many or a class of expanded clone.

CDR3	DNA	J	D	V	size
CASGLTKTGQVREDEQFF	TGTGCTAGTGGTTTGACCAAGACCGGCCAGGTGCGGGAGGATGAGCAGTTCTTC	TRBJ2-1	TRBD2	TRBV12-5	few
CASSLLVTGRAEQFF	TGTGCCAGCAGTTTACTGGTGACAGGGAGGGCTGAGCAGTTCTTC	TRBJ2-1	NA	TRBV28	NA
CASSRRGQAYEQYF	TGTGCCAGCAGCCGCCGAGGACAGGCCTACGAGCAGTACTTC	TRBJ2-7	TRBD1	TRBV7-2	few
CASSEVVAGIYEQYF	TGTGCCAGCAGTGAAGTTGTGGCAGGGATCTACGAGCAGTACTTC	TRBJ2-7	NA	TRBV6-1	NA
CASSSGTGVDQPQHF	TGCGCCAGCAGCTCCGGGACAGGGGTCGATCAGCCCCAGCATTTT	TRBJ1-5	TRBD1	TRBV5-1	NA
CSVGEGDNEQYF	TGCAGCGTTGGCGAGGGGGACAATGAGCAGTACTTC	TRBJ2-5	NA	TRBV29-1	few
CASSVGDGTSGRAPYNEQFF	TGTGCCAGCAGCGTAGGGGATGGGACTAGCGGGAGGGCCCCTTACAATGAGCAGTTCTTC	TRBJ2-1	TRBD2	TRBV9	few
CASSWSGTGCGYTF	TGCGCCAGCAGTTGGTCCGGGACGGGATGTGGCTACACCTTC	TRBJ1-2	NA	TRBV5-1	NA
CASSPGPGPKNIQYF	TGTGCCAGCAGCCCCGGGCCGGGACCCAAAAACATTCAGTACTTC	TRBJ2-4	NA	TRBV5-6	NA
CASSQTGGTEAFF	TGCGCCAGCAGCCAGACAGGGGGCACTGAAGCTTTCTTT	TRBJ1-1	TRBD1	TRBV5-1	NA